The 30 T cell receptor beta chains below come from one sample, sequenced in a study of blood T cell repertoires in COVID-19. Method: immunoSEQ multiplex PCR; TCRdb's copy keeps in-frame clones and lacks some. The sample contains some 490,000 clones, about 85% of which appear only once. The source material was PBMCs or T cells enriched from blood (not recorded which). The receptors derive from a woman aged 55-69 years who had recovered from COVID-19.

The rearrangement links TRBV18 to TRBJ1-1; weak D call: TRBD1 (6 bases). Trimming pared 1 base from V and 7 bases from J, leaving 16 bases between. This CDR3 has 15 amino acids. Germline V gene sequence: CDR1 KGHSH, CDR2 LQKENI. CDR3 DNA sequence: TGTGCCAGCTCACCACTGGGGGGGGGCGGCCTTGAAGCTTTCTTT. Translating gives CASSPLGGGGLEAFF.

The rearrangement links TRBV13 to TRBJ2-2; D ambiguous. The CDR3 consists of 13 residues. Trimming took off 0 bases at V and 6 bases at J, with 5 bases between the two ends. Germline V CDR1 and CDR2: PRHDT, FYEKMQ (reference sequence). CDR3 region: CASSLGRSGELFF. Here the CDR3 DNA reads TGTGCCAGCAGCTTAGGGAGATCCGGGGAGCTGTTTTTT.

This chain links TRBV10-2 with TRBJ2-7, with 7 bases lining up with TRBD1. The CDR3 extends over 11 amino acids. With 7 bases clipped from V and 9 bases from J, the junction kept 6 bases outside the gene matches. CDR1 WSHSY and CDR2 SAAADI come from the germline V gene. This CDR3 is CASKEGAGQYV. The CDR3 nucleotides are TGCGCCAGCAAAGAGGGGGCTGGGCAGTACGTC.

V usage is TRBV5-1 and J usage is TRBJ1-2; D is uncertain. Trimming took off 2 bases at V and 6 bases at J, with 8 bases between the two ends. Germline values: CDR1 SGHRS, CDR2 YFSETQ. The CDR3 extends over 12 amino acids. The CDR3 coding sequence is TGCGCCAGCAGCTTTTCCACGGATGGCTACACCTTC. Amino acid sequence: CASSFSTDGYTF.

The chain recombines TRBV12-2 with TRBJ1-2; TRBD1 is the table's D call and was not checked against the DNA. TRBV12-2 is assigned pseudogene status. The CDR3 is 12 residues long. The CDR3 sequence is CASRMDSEGYTF. The CDR3 DNA follows: TGTGCAAGTCGCATGGACAGTGAAGGCTACACCTTC.

The chain recombines TRBV5-4 with TRBJ1-5; 10 bases are a match to TRBD1. V dropped 2 bases and J dropped 4; count of bases not matched to a gene: 3. Germline lookup yields CDR1 SGHNT and CDR2 YYREEE (reference sequence). This CDR3 region has 15 residues. The CDR3 reads CASSFGGQGNQPQHF. In DNA, the CDR3 is TGTGCCAGCAGCTTCGGGGGACAGGGGAATCAGCCCCAGCATTTT. The whole variable domain, filled in from reference TRBV5-4 and TRBJ1-5, reads ETGVTQSPTHLIKTRGQQVTLRCSSQSGHNTVSWYQQALGQGPQFIFQYYREEENGRGNFPPRFSGLQFPNYSSELNVNALELDDSALYLCASSFGGQGNQPQHFGDGTRLSIL.

This rearrangement joins TRBV3-1 (or the pseudogene TRBV3-2) to TRBJ2-3; 15 bases agree with TRBD2. Germline assignment: CDR1 LGHDT and CDR2 YNNKEL (reference sequence). V dropped 5 bases and J dropped 6; count of bases not matched to a gene: 3. CDR3 length equals 15 residues. The CDR3 is CASSRTSGGADTQYF. The CDR3 DNA is TGTGCCAGCAGCAGGACTAGCGGGGGGGCGGATACGCAGTATTTT.

The chain is built from TRBV5-5 and TRBJ1-1; TRBD1 matches 9 bases. V shed 4 bases, J shed 1 base, and the junction held 14 bases outside the gene matches. Germline CDR1 reads SGHKS; CDR2 reads YYEKEE (reference sequence). The CDR3 is made up of 18 amino acids. The CDR3 sequence is CASSPHRTGDPSNTEAFF. In nucleotides, the CDR3 is TGTGCCAGCAGCCCCCACCGGACAGGGGACCCTTCGAACACTGAAGCTTTCTTT.

This chain uses TRBV6-5 with TRBJ1-6; D gene uncertain. Trimming left V 6 bases short and J 0 bases short, with 9 bases between. CDR1 is MNHEY and CDR2 is SVGAGI in the germline V gene. This CDR3 comprises 15 residues. For the CDR3, the DNA is TGTGCCAGCAGGGAGGGTTCCTCCTATAATTCACCCCTCCACTTT. This sequence encodes CASREGSSYNSPLHF.

In its sample, this clone was seen once. The chain recombines TRBV29-1 with TRBJ2-5, with 15 bases matching TRBD2. CDR1 and CDR2 from the germline V gene are SQVTM and ANQGSEA. Trimming at V came to 3 bases and at J to 4 bases, leaving 3 bases not matched to a gene. The CDR3 consists of 15 residues. The DNA of the CDR3 is TGCAGCGTTGAGAGGACTAGCGGGGGGGGAGAGACCCAGTACTTC. It codes for CSVERTSGGGETQYF.

About this clone: Other nucleotide sequences from this sample produce the same CDR3. The rearrangement links TRBV9 to TRBJ2-1; 8 bases are shared with TRBD2. This CDR3 has 15 residues. The junction had 3 bases not matched to a gene; V was cut back by 0 bases and J by 4 bases. CDR1 and CDR2 from the germline V gene are SGDLS and YYNGEE. The CDR3 coding sequence is TGTGCCAGCAGCGTAGCCGGGGGGGGTTACAATGAGCAGTTCTTC. Its protein is CASSVAGGGYNEQFF.

V usage is TRBV9 and J usage is TRBJ2-5; 8 positions match TRBD2. Germline V gene lookup returns CDR1 SGDLS and CDR2 YYNGEE. With V trimmed by 1 base and J by 3 bases, 2 bases remained unmatched. This CDR3 spans 14 amino acids. Here the CDR3 reads CASSVLAGEETQYF. The CDR3 DNA reads as TGTGCCAGCAGCGTACTAGCGGGTGAAGAGACCCAGTACTTC. Based on the CDR3 plus reference TRBV9 and TRBJ2-5, the full variable domain is DSGVTQTPKHLITATGQRVTLRCSPRSGDLSVYWYQQSLDQGLQFLIQYYNGEERAKGNILERFSAQQFPDLHSELNLSSLELGDSALYFCASSVLAGEETQYFGPGTRLLVL.

J is TRBJ1-5 and V is TRBV19; D unresolved. The CDR3 runs to 15 residues. V lost 3 bases and J lost 3, with 12 bases in between. Germline CDR1 LNHDA, CDR2 SQIVND (reference sequence). The CDR3 here is CASSMEGRNNQPQHF. The CDR3 nucleotides read TGTGCCAGTAGTATGGAAGGGAGGAACAATCAGCCCCAGCATTTT.

V usage is TRBV9 and J usage is TRBJ1-2; D ambiguous. The ends were cut back, 4 bases at V and 4 bases at J, with 14 bases in the middle. From germline, CDR1 is SGDLS and CDR2 YYNGEE. The CDR3 loop spans 14 amino acids. The CDR3 sequence: CASSPGPEGYGYTF. The CDR3 nucleotides are TGTGCCAGCAGCCCCGGACCGGAGGGCTATGGCTACACCTTC.

The rearrangement uses TRBV10-3 and TRBJ2-6; D not resolved. The CDR3 length is 16 residues. Germline-derived CDR1 and CDR2 are ENHRY and SYGVKD. Trimming stripped 0 bases from V and 0 bases from J, with 6 bases between. DNA of the CDR3: TGTGCCATCAGTGAGTCAGCGAACTCTGGGGCCAACGTCCTGACTTTC. Its protein product is CAISESANSGANVLTF.

The chain uses TRBV3-1 (or the pseudogene TRBV3-2) and TRBJ2-7, with 8 nucleotides matching TRBD1. The CDR3 extends over 15 amino acids. The V segment lost 4 bases and the J segment 1 base; nucleotides outside the gene matches: 6. Germline V gene sequence: CDR1 LGHDT, CDR2 YNNKEL (reference sequence). Written as DNA, the CDR3 is TGTGCCAGCAGCCGGGACAGGCGATCATCCTACGAGCAGTACTTC. It is translated as CASSRDRRSSYEQYF.

This chain uses TRBV4-2 with TRBJ1-1; D uncertain. Germline values: CDR1 LGHNA, CDR2 YNFKEQ. This CDR3 is 13 amino acids long. The ends were cut back, 0 bases at V and 5 bases at J, with 7 bases in the middle. The CDR3: CASSQEERTEAFF. CDR3 coding DNA: TGTGCCAGCAGCCAAGAGGAGAGAACTGAAGCTTTCTTT.

The sample holds one count of this clone. The chain couples TRBV27 to TRBJ2-5, with 7 bases identical to TRBD2. The CDR3 extends over 15 amino acids. The trim removed 7 bases at V and 2 bases at J, leaving 10 bases unmatched. Germline V gene lookup returns CDR1 MNHEY and CDR2 SMNVEV (reference sequence). The CDR3 reads CASKTGGAGQETQYF. CDR3 sequence (DNA): TGTGCCAGCAAAACCGGGGGAGCGGGGCAAGAGACCCAGTACTTC.

The chain employs TRBV11-2 and TRBJ1-4, with 8 bases lining up with TRBD1. Germline CDR1 and CDR2: SGHAT and FQNNGV. The CDR3 runs to 15 residues. The V gene end was trimmed by 5 bases and the J gene end by 10 bases; junction bases not matched to a gene: 12. The CDR3 DNA follows: TGTGCCAGCAGCCCCCGGGCAGGGGGCGTAGGAAAACTGTTTTTT. Its translation: CASSPRAGGVGKLFF.

V is TRBV5-4 and J is TRBJ2-7; TRBD2 aligns across 12 bases. Germline V CDR1 and CDR2: SGHNT, YYREEE (reference sequence). The CDR3 is made up of 15 amino acids. With 4 bases clipped from V and 0 bases from J, the junction kept 2 bases outside the gene matches. Here the CDR3 reads CASSRTSGDSYEQYF. The CDR3 DNA sequence: TGTGCCAGCAGCCGGACTAGCGGGGACTCCTACGAGCAGTACTTC.

This clone was observed a few times. The V call is TRBV28, the J call TRBJ1-2; 7 positions agree with TRBD1. This CDR3 is 14 amino acids long. Trimming cost V 3 bases and J 4 bases; bases outside gene matches: 5. The germline CDR1 and CDR2 sequences are MDHEN and SYDVKM. The CDR3 region is CASSLRDSVYGYTF. In DNA, the CDR3 is TGTGCCAGCAGTTTGCGGGACAGTGTCTATGGCTACACCTTC.

This clone was counted between two and nine times. The chain links TRBV2 to TRBJ1-3; a possible D gene is TRBD1 (6 bases). Germline assignment: CDR1 SNHLY and CDR2 FYNNEI. Deletions cut 6 bases from V and 3 bases from J, with 12 bases between. CDR3 size: 14 residues. The chain's CDR3 is CASRQGFDGNTIYF. CDR3 in DNA: TGTGCCAGCAGACAGGGATTTGATGGAAACACCATATATTTT. Complete variable domain (other parts from reference TRBV2 and TRBJ1-3): EPEVTQTPSHQVTQMGQEVILRCVPISNHLYFYWYRQILGQKVEFLVSFYNNEISEKSEIFDDQFSVERPDGSNFTLKIRSTKLEDSAMYFCASRQGFDGNTIYFGEGSWLTVV.

This rearrangement joins TRBV11-3 to TRBJ1-2; D gene uncertain. The V gene lost 3 bases and the J gene lost 3 bases, with 8 bases spanning the gap. Per the germline V gene, CDR1 is SGHNT and CDR2 is YENEEA. CDR3 length equals 13 residues. The CDR3 reads CASSFGGDYGYTF. DNA for the CDR3: TGTGCCAGCAGCTTCGGCGGGGACTATGGCTACACCTTC.

The chain carries TRBV7-2 and TRBJ2-1, with D uncertain. Trimming pared 4 bases from V and 0 bases from J, leaving 4 bases between. The CDR3 consists of 13 residues. CDR1 is SGHTA and CDR2 is FQGNSA in the germline V gene. CDR3 DNA: TGTGCCAGCAGCTCCTTCTCCTACAATGAGCAGTTCTTC. Amino acids: CASSSFSYNEQFF.

The chain links TRBV2 to TRBJ1-4; weak D call: TRBD1 (6 bases). In germline, CDR1 is SNHLY, CDR2 FYNNEI. Trimming pared 7 bases from V and 5 bases from J, leaving 14 bases between. The CDR3 has 14 amino acids. CDR3 nucleotides: TGTGCCAGCAAGGACACAGGGCTCAATGAAAAACTGTTTTTT. Translation: CASKDTGLNEKLFF. Together with reference TRBV2 and TRBJ1-4, the CDR3 gives the full variable domain: EPEVTQTPSHQVTQMGQEVILRCVPISNHLYFYWYRQILGQKVEFLVSFYNNEISEKSEIFDDQFSVERPDGSNFTLKIRSTKLEDSAMYFCASKDTGLNEKLFFGSGTQLSVL.

The V call is TRBV7-8, the J call TRBJ2-2; the match to TRBD1 covers 9 bases. Trimming cost V 2 bases and J 3 bases; bases outside gene matches: 13. Per germline, CDR1 SGHVS and CDR2 FQNEAQ. CDR3 length: 19 residues. The CDR3 DNA follows: TGTGCCAGCAGCTTATCCCGGCCCCGGGACAGGGAATACACCGGGGAGCTGTTTTTT. Translation gives CASSLSRPRDREYTGELFF.

The chain links TRBV2 to TRBJ2-5, with D perhaps matching TRBD2 (5 bases). Trimming took 4 bases from V and 2 from J, leaving 11 bases between them. The germline V gene has CDR1 SNHLY and CDR2 FYNNEI. The CDR3 extends over 14 amino acids. The CDR3 sequence is CASSVLGVQETQYF. CDR3 sequence (DNA): TGTGCCAGCAGTGTATTGGGAGTACAAGAGACCCAGTACTTC.

This clone was detected once. This same CDR3 is encoded by further DNA sequences in the sample. This rearrangement joins TRBV2 to TRBJ2-2, with TRBD1 as a possible D gene (5 bases). The CDR3 is made up of 14 amino acids. V lost 6 bases, J lost 1 base, and 9 bases lay in between. Germline assignment: CDR1 SNHLY and CDR2 FYNNEI. CDR3 sequence: CASRLDRNTGELFF. The CDR3 DNA reads as TGTGCCAGCAGGCTAGACAGGAACACCGGGGAGCTGTTTTTT.

The chain employs TRBV18 and TRBJ2-5; 8 nucleotides agree with TRBD1. V was clipped by 3 bases and J by 5 bases; unmatched bases: 5. Per the germline V gene, CDR1 is KGHSH and CDR2 is LQKENI. The CDR3 covers 14 residues. The CDR3 nucleotides read TGTGCCAGCTCACCCTCAGGGGGCTCGGAGACCCAGTACTTC. It yields the protein CASSPSGGSETQYF.

The chain links TRBV18 to TRBJ2-7; 7 nucleotides agree with TRBD1. Trimming cost V 2 bases and J 6 bases; bases outside gene matches: 7. Germline V gene sequence: CDR1 KGHSH, CDR2 LQKENI. There are 14 residues in the CDR3. CDR3 bases: TGTGCCAGCTCACCAATCGGAACAGGGGTCGAGCAGTACGTC. Translation: CASSPIGTGVEQYV.